This TCR beta chain was sequenced for a study of blood T cell repertoires in COVID-19. For the study at large: COVID-19 samples, acute and convalescent, were from the United States, Italy and Spain.

Method: immunoSEQ multiplex PCR; TCRdb's copy keeps in-frame clones and lacks some. This table has about 220,000 clones, less than 90% appearing once. The sequenced sample consisted of PBMCs or T cells enriched from blood (not recorded which). The sequence came from a woman between 25 and 40 years old who had recovered from COVID-19.

The CDR3 bases are TGTGCCAGCTCACCAGAAACAGACCACACTGAAGCTTTCTTT. This sequence encodes CASSPETDHTEAFF. V is TRBV18 and J is TRBJ1-1; D ambiguous. From germline, CDR1 is KGHSH and CDR2 LQKENI. Trimming left V 2 bases short and J 3 bases short, with 10 bases between. This CDR3 region has 14 residues.